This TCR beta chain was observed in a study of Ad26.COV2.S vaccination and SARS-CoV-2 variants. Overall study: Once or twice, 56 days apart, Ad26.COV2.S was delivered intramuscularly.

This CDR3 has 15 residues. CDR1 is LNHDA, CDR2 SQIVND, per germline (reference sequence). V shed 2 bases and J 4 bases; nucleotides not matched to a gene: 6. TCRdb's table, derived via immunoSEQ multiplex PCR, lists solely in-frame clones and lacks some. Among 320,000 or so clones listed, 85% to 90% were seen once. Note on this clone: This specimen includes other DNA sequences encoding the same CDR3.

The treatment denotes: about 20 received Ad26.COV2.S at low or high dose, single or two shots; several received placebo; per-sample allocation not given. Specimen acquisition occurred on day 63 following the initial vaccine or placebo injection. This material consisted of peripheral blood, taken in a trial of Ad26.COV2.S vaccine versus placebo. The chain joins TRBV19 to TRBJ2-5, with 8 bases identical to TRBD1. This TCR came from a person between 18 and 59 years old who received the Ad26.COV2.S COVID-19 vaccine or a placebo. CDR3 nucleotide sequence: TGTGCCAGTAGTATAAGTACAGGGGGTGGAGAGACCCAGTACTTC. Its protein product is CASSISTGGGETQYF.